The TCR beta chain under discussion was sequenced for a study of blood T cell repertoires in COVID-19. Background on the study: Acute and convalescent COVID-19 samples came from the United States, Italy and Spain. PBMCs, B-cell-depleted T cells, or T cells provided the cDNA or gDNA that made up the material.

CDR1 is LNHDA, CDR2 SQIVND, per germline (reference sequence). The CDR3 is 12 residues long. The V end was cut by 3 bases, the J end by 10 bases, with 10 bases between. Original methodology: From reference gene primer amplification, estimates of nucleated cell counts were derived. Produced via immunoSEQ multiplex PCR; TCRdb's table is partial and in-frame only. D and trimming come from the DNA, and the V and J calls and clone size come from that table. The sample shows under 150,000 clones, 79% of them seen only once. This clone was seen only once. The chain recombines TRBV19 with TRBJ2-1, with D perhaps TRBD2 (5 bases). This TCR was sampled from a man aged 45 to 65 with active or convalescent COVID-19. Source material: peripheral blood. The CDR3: CASSILSGEQFF. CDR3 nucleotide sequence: TGTGCCAGTAGTATTCTGTCGGGGGAGCAGTTCTTC.